This T cell receptor (beta chain) was documented in a study of blood T cell repertoires in COVID-19. Across the whole study: From the United States, Italy and Spain came samples of acute and convalescent COVID-19. PBMCs, B-cell-depleted T cells, or T cells provided the cDNA or gDNA that made up the material.

Trimming removed 0 bases from V and 7 bases from J, with 6 bases in between. Germline V gene data show CDR1 as KGHSH and CDR2 as LQKENI. This CDR3 is 13 amino acids long. The repertoire was sequenced with immunoSEQ multiplex PCR; TCRdb's copy has only in-frame clones and lacks some. The profile shows approximately 63,000 clones, around 76% of them singletons. This chain connects TRBV18 to TRBJ1-4; unclear D gene. The sequenced sample was peripheral blood. The origin of this receptor is a woman aged 80 or over with acute or convalescent COVID-19. CDR3 DNA: TGTGCCAGCTCACCACCCCCGGGTGAAAAACTGTTTTTT. Protein product: CASSPPPGEKLFF. Complete variable domain (other parts from reference TRBV18 and TRBJ1-4): NAGVMQNPRHLVRRRGQEARLRCSPMKGHSHVYWYRQLPEEGLKFMVYLQKENIIDESGMPKERFSAEFPKEGPSILRIQQVVRGDSAAYFCASSPPPGEKLFFGSGTQLSVL.